This T cell receptor beta chain emerged from a study of shared clonotypes between healthy human individuals. Study as a whole: Per-donor plates numbered three CD4 naive, three CD4 memory, two CD8 naive and one CD8 memory. The study's findings and limits: Generally, naive subsets (rather than memory subsets) showed larger estimated richness. Sequencing depth was expected to influence donor clonotype sharing.

V was trimmed by 5 bases and J by 4 bases, leaving 15 bases between them. Germline V gives CDR1 MNHEY, CDR2 SMNVEV (reference sequence). The CDR3 length is 15 residues. CD45RO negativity and positive selection for CCR7 defined naive CD8 cells, a population that excluded terminally differentiated effector memory CD45RA+ cells. The assay was immunoSEQ multiplex PCR, and TCRdb's table has in-frame clones only and misses some. The table has around 2.1 million clones, under 95% seen once. Remarks on this clone: The antigen remains undetermined. Other DNA sequences within the sample encode an identical CDR3.

This chain joins TRBV27 and TRBJ2-1, with a tentative D call TRBD2 (6 bases). The receptor comes from a man between 18 and 35 years old in good health. Some clones in this sample may be carry-over from other donors' samples. Source material: naive CD8+ T cells from PBMCs. Written as DNA, the CDR3 is TGTGCCAGCAGTCTTGGGGGGTCGGGATACAATGAGCAGTTCTTC. Amino acids: CASSLGGSGYNEQFF.